This T cell receptor beta chain was observed in a study of blood T cell repertoires in COVID-19. The overall study: The samples span acute and convalescent COVID-19 from the United States, Italy and Spain.

The germline V gene encodes CDR1 GTSNPN and CDR2 SVGIG (reference sequence). The CDR3 is made up of 13 amino acids. Trimming left V 3 bases short and J 2 bases short, with 10 bases between. Methods used by the authors: From reference gene primer amplification, estimates of nucleated cell counts were derived. Repertoires were generated with immunoSEQ multiplex PCR, while TCRdb's copy carries only in-frame clones and drops some. Clone size and the V and J calls come from that table; the DNA yielded D and trimming. The sample contains 150,000 or so clones, about 88% of which appear only once. The chain recombines TRBV30 with TRBJ1-1, with D possibly matching TRBD1 (5 bases). The sequenced sample consisted of peripheral blood. The source is a man aged 60-69 years with acute or convalescent COVID-19. The CDR3 region has the DNA TGTGCCTGGAGCGAGGACATAAACACTGAAGCTTTCTTT. As protein: CAWSEDINTEAFF.